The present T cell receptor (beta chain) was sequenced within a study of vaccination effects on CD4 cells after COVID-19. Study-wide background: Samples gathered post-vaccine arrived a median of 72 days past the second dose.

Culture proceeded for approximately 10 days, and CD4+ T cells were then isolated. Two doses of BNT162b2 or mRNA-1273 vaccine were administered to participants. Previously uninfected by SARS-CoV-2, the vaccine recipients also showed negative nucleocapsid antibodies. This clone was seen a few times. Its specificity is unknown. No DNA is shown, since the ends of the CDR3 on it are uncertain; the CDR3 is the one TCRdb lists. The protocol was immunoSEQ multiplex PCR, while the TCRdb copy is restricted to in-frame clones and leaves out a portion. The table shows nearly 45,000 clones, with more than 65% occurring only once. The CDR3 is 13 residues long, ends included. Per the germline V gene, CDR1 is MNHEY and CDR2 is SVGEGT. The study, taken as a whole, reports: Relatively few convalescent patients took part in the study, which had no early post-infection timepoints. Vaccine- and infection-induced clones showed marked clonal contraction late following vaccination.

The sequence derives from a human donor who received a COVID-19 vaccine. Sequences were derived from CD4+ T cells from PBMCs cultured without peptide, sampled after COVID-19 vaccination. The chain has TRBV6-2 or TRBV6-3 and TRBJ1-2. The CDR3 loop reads CASSSSVNYGYTF.